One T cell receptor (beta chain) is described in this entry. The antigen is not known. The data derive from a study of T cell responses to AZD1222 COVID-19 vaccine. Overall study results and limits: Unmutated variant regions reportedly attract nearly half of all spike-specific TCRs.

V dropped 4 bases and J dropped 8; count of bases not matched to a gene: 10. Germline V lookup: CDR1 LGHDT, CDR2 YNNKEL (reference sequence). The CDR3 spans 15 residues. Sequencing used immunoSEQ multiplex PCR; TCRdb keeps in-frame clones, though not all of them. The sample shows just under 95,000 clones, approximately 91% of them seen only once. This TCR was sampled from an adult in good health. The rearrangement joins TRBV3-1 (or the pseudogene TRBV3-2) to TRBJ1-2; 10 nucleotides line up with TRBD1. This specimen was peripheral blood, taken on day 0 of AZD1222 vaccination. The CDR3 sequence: CASSLRALGQGGYTF. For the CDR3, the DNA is TGTGCCAGCAGCCTAAGGGCACTGGGACAGGGGGGCTACACCTTC.